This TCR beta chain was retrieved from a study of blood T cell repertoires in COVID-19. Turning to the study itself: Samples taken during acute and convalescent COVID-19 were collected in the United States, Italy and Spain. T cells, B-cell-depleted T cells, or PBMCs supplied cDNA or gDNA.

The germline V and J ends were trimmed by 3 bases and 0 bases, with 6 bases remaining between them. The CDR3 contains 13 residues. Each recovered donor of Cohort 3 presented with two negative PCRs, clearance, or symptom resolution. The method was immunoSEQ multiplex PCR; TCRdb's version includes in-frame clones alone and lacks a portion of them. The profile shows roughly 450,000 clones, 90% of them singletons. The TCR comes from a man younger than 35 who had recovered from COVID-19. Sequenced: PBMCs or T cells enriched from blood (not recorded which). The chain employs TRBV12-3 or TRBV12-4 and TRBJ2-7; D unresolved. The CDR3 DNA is TGTGCCAGCAGTTTTGACATCTCCTACGAGCAGTACTTC. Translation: CASSFDISYEQYF.